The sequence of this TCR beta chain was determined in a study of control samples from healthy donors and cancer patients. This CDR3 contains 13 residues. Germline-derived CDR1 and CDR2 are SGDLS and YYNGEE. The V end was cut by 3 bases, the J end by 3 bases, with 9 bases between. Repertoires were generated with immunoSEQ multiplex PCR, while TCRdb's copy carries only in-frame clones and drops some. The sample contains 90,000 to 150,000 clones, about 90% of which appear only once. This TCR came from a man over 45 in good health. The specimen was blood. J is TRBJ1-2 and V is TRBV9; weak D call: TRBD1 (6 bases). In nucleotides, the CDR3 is TGTGCCAGCAGCGACAGGGATGACTATGGCTACACCTTC. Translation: CASSDRDDYGYTF.